The TCR beta chain described here comes from a study of Ad26.COV2.S vaccination and SARS-CoV-2 variants. As for the study in general: This donor came from the COV1001 trial of Ad26.COV2.S. Ad26.COV2.S was injected intramuscularly once or twice, 56 days apart. The study's findings and limits: Vaccinees and placebo recipients showed similar non-spike TCR breadth.

As regards this clone: The antigen remains undetermined.

Sample treatment: some 20 received Ad26.COV2.S at low or high dose, single or two shots; 5 received placebo; per-sample allocation not given. At day 63 after the first vaccine or placebo injection, samples were drawn. TCRdb keeps only in-frame clones here, not all; method: immunoSEQ multiplex PCR. The sample has 500,000 or so clones; roughly nine tenths are singletons. The V gene end was trimmed by 1 base and the J gene end by 3 bases; junction bases not matched to a gene: 8. Germline V CDR1 and CDR2: SGHRS, YFSETQ. The CDR3 consists of 16 residues. The chain joins TRBV5-1 to TRBJ2-7; 9 bases line up with TRBD1. The sequence was obtained from a person between 18 and 65 years old who received the Ad26.COV2.S COVID-19 vaccine or a placebo. Sequencing used peripheral blood, obtained in a trial of Ad26.COV2.S vaccine versus placebo. The CDR3 region has the DNA TGCGCCAGCAGCTTGAGGGGACAGGGTCTGGGCTACGAGCAGTACTTC. It yields the protein CASSLRGQGLGYEQYF.